A selection of T cell receptor beta chains follows, all from one sample in a study of T cell repertoires in cytomegalovirus infection. Via MiXCR, TCRdb re-called the reads, giving one row per CDR3 protein. The sample yields roughly 310,000 distinct CDR3 sequences, 17% seen once. The sample taken for sequencing was PBMCs. All receptors derive from a human donor in good health (CMV status not recorded). Some clones in this sample may be carry-over from other donors' samples. The CDR3 runs from the conserved cysteine through the conserved F or W. The order of the fields is CDR3 DNA, CDR3 protein, J gene, clone size, D gene, V gene. The D gene is left open where the match is weak. Clone size is not always given. Where it is, it says once, few, many or a class for expanded clones.

TGCAGTGCTAGAGTCCCTAGGAACTATGGCTACACCTTC	CSARVPRNYGYTF	TRBJ1-2	NA	NA	TRBV20-1
TGTGCCAGTAGTATATCAGTGAACACTGGCGGCTATCAGCCCCAGCATTTT	CASSISVNTGGYQPQHF	TRBJ1-5	once	NA	TRBV19
TGTGCCAGCAGCGGCGACGTTAGCTACGAGCAGTACTTC	CASSGDVSYEQYF	TRBJ2-7	NA	NA	TRBV6-6
TGTGCCAGCAGCGGTAACAATGAGCAGTTCTTC	CASSGNNEQFF	TRBJ2-1	NA	NA	TRBV9
TGTGCCAGTAGTATAGGCCCGGGACCGCAAGGTGGTACGCAGTATTTT	CASSIGPGPQGGTQYF	TRBJ2-3	NA	NA	TRBV19
TGTGCCAGCAGCTTATCTTTCTGGGGGGATGCCCAAAAACTGTTTTTT	CASSLSFWGDAQKLFF	TRBJ1-4	NA	NA	TRBV7-2
TGTGCCAGTGCAACCAGGGGGCGCGGTGATGAAAAACTGTTTTTT	CASATRGRGDEKLFF	TRBJ1-4	many	TRBD1	TRBV6-1
TGTGCCAGCAGTTACTCCAATTGGGCTGGAACTGAAGCTTTCTTT	CASSYSNWAGTEAFF	TRBJ1-1	NA	NA	TRBV6-2/TRBV6-3
TGCAGTGCTAGACCCCGAGACAGGGGGCAGAACAATGAGCAGTTCTTC	CSARPRDRGQNNEQFF	TRBJ2-1	many	TRBD1	TRBV20-1
TGTGCCATCAGTACCGGGACAGGGATAAATCAGCCCCAGCATTTT	CAISTGTGINQPQHF	TRBJ1-5	few	TRBD1	TRBV10-3
TGTGCCAGCAGAAAACAGACAGGGGATGGCTACACCTTC	CASRKQTGDGYTF	TRBJ1-2	few	TRBD1	TRBV5-6
TGTGCCAGCAGCTTAGTCATCTTTGGGGGGCCGCCCGTCGATACGCAGTATTTT	CASSLVIFGGPPVDTQYF	TRBJ2-3	few	NA	TRBV7-9
TGTGCCAGCAGCTGGAATCCGAACACTGAAGCTTTCTTT	CASSWNPNTEAFF	TRBJ1-1	few	NA	TRBV14
TGTGCCAGCAGCTTGCATGGCGGTGTGGTATACAATGAGCAGTTCTTC	CASSLHGGVVYNEQFF	TRBJ2-1	many	NA	TRBV5-8
TGTGCCAGCAGCCGGGACAGGTCCTACGAGCAGTACTTC	CASSRDRSYEQYF	TRBJ2-7	many	TRBD1	TRBV7-2
TGTGCCAGCGGGCAAAACCAGGGGGATACGCAGTATTTT	CASGQNQGDTQYF	TRBJ2-3	NA	NA	TRBV12-3/TRBV12-4
TGTGCCAGCAGCTTGGAAGAGGGTACGCAGTATTTT	CASSLEEGTQYF	TRBJ2-3	NA	NA	TRBV5-6
TGTGCCAGCACCCATCACATGGTGGCAAGCTATGGCTACACCTTC	CASTHHMVASYGYTF	TRBJ1-2	few	NA	TRBV6-2/TRBV6-3
TGTGCCAGCAGTTTGGGGGCAGGGGGAAGCAATCAGCCCCAGCATTTT	CASSLGAGGSNQPQHF	TRBJ1-5	few	TRBD1	TRBV12-3/TRBV12-4
TGTGCCAGCAGTTACTCACAGGCCAGCAATCAGCCCCAGCATTTT	CASSYSQASNQPQHF	TRBJ1-5	many	NA	TRBV6-6
TGTGCCAGCAGCTTAGTGACAGCGGGCTATGGCTACACCTTC	CASSLVTAGYGYTF	TRBJ1-2	few	NA	TRBV11-1
TGTGCCAGTACACAGGTTTTGGGCAATCAGCCCCAGCATTTT	CASTQVLGNQPQHF	TRBJ1-5	NA	NA	TRBV19
TGTGCCAGTAGTATACTGGGACAGGGGGCCTACGAGCAGTACTTC	CASSILGQGAYEQYF	TRBJ2-7	few	TRBD1	TRBV19
TGTGCCAGCAGCCAAGAGACATGGCTGGACGAGCAGTACTTC	CASSQETWLDEQYF	TRBJ2-7	NA	NA	TRBV4-2
TGTGCCAGCAGTCCCGGACGGACTAATGAAAAACTGTTTTTT	CASSPGRTNEKLFF	TRBJ1-4	many	NA	TRBV27
TGTGCCAGCAGTTTCGGCCGACATGGGTCCACAGATACGCAGTATTTT	CASSFGRHGSTDTQYF	TRBJ2-3	NA	NA	TRBV6-1